The 27 T cell receptor beta chains below were found in one sample sequenced in a study of cytomegalovirus exposure and HLA in healthy donors. PCR primers comprised 60 Vbeta and 13 Jbeta primers. Sequencing was performed with immunoSEQ multiplex PCR; in TCRdb, only in-frame clones are kept and a portion is missing. The table lists about 230,000 clones, more than 75% of them singletons. Sequenced input: PBMCs. These TCRs come from a human donor in good health.

The table lists this clone with a few counts. A read error may produce the germline difference seen at one junction end. V and J are TRBV7-7 and TRBJ2-2, with TRBD2 matching over 8 bases. Per the germline V gene, CDR1 is SSHAT and CDR2 is FNYEAQ (reference sequence). The CDR3 consists of 15 residues. CDR3 coding DNA: TGTGCTAGCAGCTTAGGATCTAGCGGGACCGGGGAGCTGTTTTTT. Translated, it gives CASSLGSSGTGELFF.

The V and J genes are TRBV27 and TRBJ2-5, with a tentative D call TRBD2 (5 bases). Per germline, CDR1 MNHEY and CDR2 SMNVEV (reference sequence). The CDR3 is 14 amino acids. Trimming left V 7 bases short and J 5 bases short, with 17 bases between. CDR3 region: CASKLTSGGETQYF. Here the CDR3 DNA reads TGTGCCAGCAAACTCACCAGTGGCGGGGAGACCCAGTACTTC.

This chain uses TRBV5-4 with TRBJ2-2, with 8 bases aligning to TRBD1. Germline assignment: CDR1 SGHNT and CDR2 YYREEE (reference sequence). The CDR3 has 15 amino acids. V lost 4 bases and J lost 4; bases outside the gene matches: 6. The CDR3 loop is CASSADRGRTGELFF. DNA for the CDR3: TGTGCCAGCAGCGCAGACAGGGGACGCACCGGGGAGCTGTTTTTT.

This clone was recorded only once. This sequence joins TRBV11-2 and TRBJ2-7; D may be TRBD1 (6 bases). The length of the CDR3 is 13 residues. Germline-derived CDR1 and CDR2 are SGHAT and FQNNGV. V was cut by 5 bases and J by 4 bases, with 12 bases left in between. The chain's CDR3 is CASSMDRGYEQYF. For the CDR3, the DNA is TGTGCCAGCAGCATGGACAGAGGTTACGAGCAGTACTTC.

The V gene is TRBV9, the J gene TRBJ2-1; TRBD2 matches at 9 bases. There are 15 residues in the CDR3. The ends lost 0 bases at V and 10 bases at J; junction bases unmatched: 8. The germline V gene encodes CDR1 SGDLS and CDR2 YYNGEE. Here the CDR3 DNA reads TGTGCCAGCAGCGTAGAGACTAGCGGACGGGTCGAGCAGTTCTTC. It is translated as CASSVETSGRVEQFF.

V gene TRBV18 combines with J gene TRBJ2-1, with D possibly matching TRBD1 (5 bases). There are 12 residues in the CDR3. The germline CDR1 and CDR2 sequences are KGHSH and LQKENI. V was pared by 0 bases and J by 13 bases, with 10 bases between. The CDR3 nucleotides read TGTGCCAGCTCACCACCGGGCAGGGCCCAGTTCTTC. It is translated as CASSPPGRAQFF.

J is TRBJ2-2 and V is TRBV5-1, with 7 bases lining up with TRBD1. There are 16 residues in the CDR3. The germline gives CDR1 SGHRS, CDR2 YFSETQ. V was pared by 3 bases and J by 5 bases, with 10 bases of the junction left unmatched. The CDR3 loop reads CASSSKAGGETGELFF. Written as DNA, the CDR3 is TGCGCCAGCAGCTCGAAAGCAGGGGGTGAGACCGGGGAGCTGTTTTTT.

The chain uses TRBV7-9 and TRBJ2-3; the match to TRBD2 covers 12 bases. CDR3 size: 16 residues. CDR1 and CDR2 from the germline V gene are SEHNR and FQNEAQ (reference sequence). V dropped 4 bases and J dropped 3; count of bases not matched to a gene: 5. The CDR3 loop is CASSSSGTSGTDTQYF. The CDR3 nucleotides are TGTGCCAGCAGCTCTTCCGGGACTAGCGGGACAGATACGCAGTATTTT.

This sequence joins TRBV13 and TRBJ2-4; TRBD2 matches 10 bases. The CDR3 runs 14 residues. V lost 8 bases and J lost 0; bases outside the gene matches: 1. Germline V CDR1 and CDR2: PRHDT, FYEKMQ (reference sequence). As DNA, the CDR3 is TGTGCCAGCCGACTAGCGGGAGCCAAAAACATTCAGTACTTC. Translating it yields CASRLAGAKNIQYF.

The rearrangement links TRBV6-6 to TRBJ1-3, with 7 positions matching TRBD1. The length of the CDR3 is 15 residues. Per germline, CDR1 MNHNY and CDR2 SVGAGI (reference sequence). V gave up 2 bases and J gave up 7 bases; unmatched junction bases: 8. The CDR3 region has the DNA TGTGCCAGCAGTTACGGGGACAGCGGTGGGAACACCATATATTTT. Translated, it gives CASSYGDSGGNTIYF.

This chain joins TRBV19 and TRBJ1-5, with a tentative D call TRBD1 (6 bases). Germline V gives CDR1 LNHDA, CDR2 SQIVND (reference sequence). The CDR3 has 14 residues. With 0 bases removed from V and 11 bases from J, the gap between germline ends came to 14 bases. The CDR3 region has the DNA TGTGCCAGTAGTATAGACAGGGGCCCCAGGGCCCAGCATTTT. It specifies CASSIDRGPRAQHF.

The J gene is TRBJ2-2, the V gene TRBV6-6; D is unclear. Deletions cut 6 bases from V and 8 bases from J, with 16 bases between. CDR1 is MNHNY and CDR2 is SVGAGI in the germline V gene (reference sequence). The CDR3 consists of 14 residues. CDR3 residues: CASSEFGPGGELFF. The DNA for the CDR3 is TGTGCCAGCAGCGAGTTTGGCCCGGGTGGGGAGCTGTTTTTT.

This chain uses TRBV27 with TRBJ2-7, with D perhaps matching TRBD1 (6 bases). The length of the CDR3 is 14 residues. Per germline, CDR1 MNHEY and CDR2 SMNVEV (reference sequence). V was shortened by 5 bases and J by 3 bases, with 14 bases between the two germline ends. The CDR3 DNA follows: TGTGCCAGCAGTCTAATAGGGACACTCTACGAGCAGTACTTC. Translation gives CASSLIGTLYEQYF.

The chain couples TRBV14 to TRBJ1-2; a possible D gene is TRBD1 (5 bases). CDR1 and CDR2 (germline): SGHDN, FVKESK. The CDR3 covers 13 residues. V shed 4 bases and J shed 2 bases, with 8 bases lying between them. CDR3 sequence (DNA): TGTGCCAGCAGCCCAGGGTTCAACTATGGCTACACCTTC. Residues: CASSPGFNYGYTF.

V gene TRBV7-3 combines with J gene TRBJ2-3; possibly TRBD1 for D (6 bases). The germline V gene has CDR1 SGHTA and CDR2 FQGTGA. This CDR3 region has 15 residues. The V end was cut by 5 bases, the J end by 2 bases, with 14 bases between. CDR3 loop: CASSPTGAYTDTQYF. The CDR3 DNA is TGTGCCAGCAGCCCGACAGGAGCCTACACAGATACGCAGTATTTT.

This chain links TRBV15 with TRBJ1-2, with D maybe TRBD1 (6 bases). Germline V lookup: CDR1 LNHNV, CDR2 YYDKDF (reference sequence). This CDR3 is 15 amino acids long. Trimming took off 5 bases at V and 4 bases at J, with 17 bases between the two ends. In nucleotides, the CDR3 is TGTGCCACCAGCTTGAGTTATTGGACAGCCTATGGCTACACCTTC. Translation gives CATSLSYWTAYGYTF.

The rearrangement links TRBV5-5 to TRBJ2-1; possible D gene TRBD2, 5 bases. Germline loops: CDR1 SGHKS, CDR2 YYEKEE (reference sequence). V was shortened by 3 bases and J by 10 bases, with 11 bases between the two germline ends. The CDR3 has 12 residues. DNA for the CDR3: TGTGCCAGCAGCTGGACTGGCTACGAGCAGTTCTTC. Residues: CASSWTGYEQFF.

The V call is TRBV27, the J call TRBJ2-7; no clear D. The CDR3 length is 11 residues. The V gene lost 6 bases and the J gene lost 0 bases, with 3 bases spanning the gap. CDR1 and CDR2 from the germline V gene are MNHEY and SMNVEV (reference sequence). Here the CDR3 reads CASSFSYEQYF. CDR3 bases: TGTGCCAGCAGCTTCTCCTACGAGCAGTACTTC.

This chain joins TRBV7-3 and TRBJ2-3; tentatively, D is TRBD1 (6 bases). This CDR3 contains 16 residues. The germline V gene has CDR1 SGHTA and CDR2 FQGTGA. The ends were cut back, 4 bases at V and 7 bases at J, with 21 bases in the middle. The CDR3 is CASSSTGIPTRHTQYF. The CDR3 DNA reads as TGTGCCAGCAGCTCTACAGGGATCCCCACCCGCCATACGCAGTATTTT.

This chain joins TRBV7-6 and TRBJ2-7; possibly TRBD2 for D (5 bases). There are 14 residues in the CDR3. The V end was cut by 3 bases, the J end by 3 bases, with 12 bases between. From germline, CDR1 is SGHVS and CDR2 FNYEAQ. The CDR3 DNA is TGTGCCAGCAGCTTGGACTCCGGACGCTACGAGCAGTACTTC. This sequence encodes CASSLDSGRYEQYF.

V usage is TRBV4-3 and J usage is TRBJ2-3; D gene uncertain. In germline, CDR1 is LGHNA, CDR2 YSLEER. The CDR3 runs to 13 residues. V lost 4 bases and J 4 bases, leaving 9 bases between the germline ends. In DNA form, the CDR3 reads TGCGCCAGCAGCCGAGGAAAGTCAGATACGCAGTATTTT. Translated, it gives CASSRGKSDTQYF.

CDR3 amino acids: CAIRATNEQFF. The CDR3 DNA is TGTGCCATCAGGGCAACGAATGAGCAGTTCTTC. V and J are TRBV10-3 and TRBJ2-1; D gene uncertain. Germline CDR1 ENHRY, CDR2 SYGVKD. V was trimmed by 6 bases and J by 7 bases, leaving 7 bases between them. The CDR3 has 11 amino acids.

The V and J genes are TRBV6-4 and TRBJ1-2; a possible D gene is TRBD1 (5 bases). With 4 bases removed from V and 8 bases from J, the gap between germline ends came to 14 bases. The CDR3 covers 13 residues. CDR1 is MRHNA and CDR2 is SNTAGT in the germline V gene. CDR3: CASSADSSAGYTF. For the CDR3, the DNA is TGTGCCAGCAGTGCCGACAGTTCGGCCGGCTACACCTTC.

The chain combines TRBV4-3 with TRBJ2-7; TRBD2 agrees at 7 bases. This CDR3 contains 16 residues. The J segment lost 2 bases and the V segment lost 6 bases, leaving 13 bases of the junction unmatched. The germline gives CDR1 LGHNA, CDR2 YSLEER. The CDR3 region has the DNA TGCGCCAGCAGTCCTTACCGGGACTACCCGCCCTACGAGCAGTACTTC. Amino acids: CASSPYRDYPPYEQYF.

Remarks on this clone: One junction end disagrees with the germline gene, perhaps due to a read error. The J gene is TRBJ2-1, the V gene TRBV7-9; 8 bases line up with TRBD2. The CDR3 is 16 residues long. Germline V gene data show CDR1 as SEHNR and CDR2 as FQNEAQ (reference sequence). The CDR3 region is CSSSDLLAVSYNEQFF. The DNA for the CDR3 is TGTTCCAGCAGCGACCTACTAGCGGTCTCCTACAATGAGCAGTTCTTC.

This clone came up a few times. The chain links TRBV10-3 to TRBJ2-7; tentative D call: TRBD2 (5 bases). The germline V and J ends were trimmed by 0 bases and 0 bases, with 15 bases remaining between them. Germline V gene data show CDR1 as ENHRY and CDR2 as SYGVKD. CDR3 length: 17 residues. CDR3 nucleotides: TGTGCCATCAGTGAGTCCCCCTGGCTGACTAACTCCTACGAGCAGTACTTC. Its translation: CAISESPWLTNSYEQYF.

This rearrangement joins TRBV5-4 to TRBJ1-5, with TRBD1 matching 7 bases. Germline trimming cut 4 bases from V and 4 bases from J; bases unmatched to any gene: 5. CDR1 and CDR2 (germline): SGHNT, YYREEE (reference sequence). The CDR3 extends over 14 amino acids. CDR3: CASSHRDSNQPQHF. The CDR3 nucleotides are TGTGCCAGCAGCCACCGGGACAGTAATCAGCCCCAGCATTTT.